This is a list of T cell receptor beta chains from one sample in a study of blood T cells in healthy people across ages. TCRdb analysed the 5' RACE reads with MiXCR anew, one entry per CDR3 protein. The repertoire holds some 550,000 distinct CDR3 sequences, with around 50% as singletons. Source material: blood. These receptor sequences come from an older man in good health. The CDR3 runs from the conserved cysteine through the conserved F or W. The order of the fields is V gene, D gene, J gene, clone size, CDR3 DNA, CDR3 protein. D genes are given only for firm matches. Clone size is shown for a subset of rows, as once, few, many or a class of expanded clone.

TRBV20-1	TRBD2	TRBJ2-3	few	TGCAGTGCCAATAGCGGGACCTTCACAGATACGCAGTATTTT	CSANSGTFTDTQYF
TRBV3-1	TRBD1	TRBJ1-1	few	TGTGCCAGCAGCCAAACAGGGGAGACTGAAGCTTTCTTT	CASSQTGETEAFF
TRBV20-1	-	TRBJ2-1	-	TGCAGTGCTAGAGATGAAGAAGAGCAGTTCTTC	CSARDEEEQFF
TRBV10-3	-	TRBJ2-7	-	TGTGCCATTGGGACATCATACGAGCAGTACTTC	CAIGTSYEQYF
TRBV12-3/TRBV12-4	-	TRBJ2-6	-	TGTGCCAGCAGTAGACAGCCTGGGGCCAACGTCCTGACTTTC	CASSRQPGANVLTF
TRBV7-6	TRBD1	TRBJ1-5	-	TGTGCCAGCAGCGCGACAGGGGCGGGGCAGCCCCAGCATTTT	CASSATGAGQPQHF
TRBV20-1	-	TRBJ1-4	-	TGCAGTGCTAGAGATGGGAGGGTAGGGGAAAAACTGTTTTTT	CSARDGRVGEKLFF
TRBV4-3	TRBD2	TRBJ2-3	few	TGCGCCAGCAGCCAAGACGGGGCGGGAGGTACAGATACGCAGTATTTT	CASSQDGAGGTDTQYF
TRBV4-2	-	TRBJ2-7	-	TGTGCCAGCAGCCCGAAGGGGGAGTTACTACGCAATGAGCAGTACTTC	CASSPKGELLRNEQYF
TRBV28	TRBD2	TRBJ2-1	-	TGTGCCTCTGGGGCGGGAGGGCGCAATGAGCAGTTCTTC	CASGAGGRNEQFF
TRBV12-3/TRBV12-4	-	TRBJ2-1	few	TGTGCCAGCAGTTGGGGCGGTTTGGATAATGAGCAGTTCTTC	CASSWGGLDNEQFF
TRBV5-1	TRBD2	TRBJ2-5	-	TGCGCCAGCAGCTCGAGCGGGAGTGAGGAGACCCAGTACTTC	CASSSSGSEETQYF
TRBV29-1	TRBD1	TRBJ1-5	many	TGCAGCGTTGTACAGGGGGGCAATCAGCCCCAGCATTTT	CSVVQGGNQPQHF
TRBV7-2	-	TRBJ1-1	few	TGTGCCAGCAGCTTAGGGTGGGTCGCTGAAGCTTTCTTT	CASSLGWVAEAFF
TRBV6-1	TRBD2	TRBJ2-5	-	TGTGCCAGCAGTGGATGGACTAGCGGGCAACAAGAGACCCAGTACTTC	CASSGWTSGQQETQYF
TRBV7-7	TRBD2	TRBJ2-7	-	TGTGCCAGCAGCTTAGGTCCTAGCGGAGGAGGCTCCTACGAGCAGTACTTC	CASSLGPSGGGSYEQYF
TRBV4-3	TRBD2	TRBJ2-3	many	TGCGCCAGCAGCCAAGAACCGGGACTATCCCCGTATTTT	CASSQEPGLSPYF
TRBV6-5	TRBD2	TRBJ2-2	many	TGTGCCAGCATGTCGGGACTAGCGGCCACCGGGGAGCTGTTTTTT	CASMSGLAATGELFF
TRBV3-1	-	TRBJ1-2	few	TGTGCCAGCAGCCAGGATCGGGTGGGGGGCTACACCTTC	CASSQDRVGGYTF
TRBV28	-	TRBJ2-7	few	TGTGCCAGCAGTTTAGGTGCGGATACCTACGAGCAGTACTTC	CASSLGADTYEQYF
TRBV7-2	-	TRBJ2-1	-	TGTGCCAGCAGCCTGGATGGTACCTTAGATGAGCAGTTCTTC	CASSLDGTLDEQFF
TRBV20-1	TRBD2	TRBJ2-1	few	TGCAGTGCTAGAGTATCGCGGCGGGAGGGTGTTTACGGTGAGCAGTTCTTC	CSARVSRREGVYGEQFF
TRBV6-5	-	TRBJ2-7	-	TGTGCCAGCAGTTACGGAGCGCAGGGGTACGAGCAGTACTTC	CASSYGAQGYEQYF
TRBV12-5	-	TRBJ1-2	-	TGTGCTAGTGGTTTCGGACAGTTCCTATATGGCTACACCTTC	CASGFGQFLYGYTF
TRBV10-3	TRBD2	TRBJ2-3	-	TGTGCCGTGACTAGCGGGGGGGGTACGCAGTATTTT	CAVTSGGGTQYF
TRBV20-1	-	TRBJ2-3	-	TGCAGTGCTGGGGGGCTAACACCCTACGCTAGCACAGATACGCAGTATTTT	CSAGGLTPYASTDTQYF
TRBV5-4	TRBD1	TRBJ1-1	-	TGTGCCAGCAGCTACCGGACAGGCCAGAACACTGAAGCTTTCTTT	CASSYRTGQNTEAFF
TRBV7-8	TRBD2	TRBJ2-7	few	TGTGCCAGCAGATTAGGACTAGACTCCTACGAGCAGTACTTC	CASRLGLDSYEQYF
TRBV7-9	-	TRBJ1-1	-	TGTGCCAGCAGCTTCGCCGGGAATGTTTACCAAGCTTTCTTT	CASSFAGNVYQAFF
TRBV5-6	-	TRBJ2-1	-	TGTGCCAGCAGCTTGGAGCGCCAGGGTCCCTACAATGAGCAGTTCTTC	CASSLERQGPYNEQFF
TRBV5-1	TRBD1	TRBJ2-7	-	TGCGCCAGCAGCACCGGACAGGGCTACGAGCAGTACTTC	CASSTGQGYEQYF
TRBV4-2	-	TRBJ2-3	-	TGTTCCAGCAGCCAATCTCCTTGGGGAGAAACAGATACGCAGTATTTT	CSSSQSPWGETDTQYF
TRBV7-2	TRBD1	TRBJ1-6	-	TGTGCCAGCAGCTTAACCCCCAGGGGGGGATCACCCCCCCACTTT	CASSLTPRGGSPPHF
TRBV7-2	-	TRBJ2-7	few	TGTGCCAGCAGCTTAGAAGGCAGGGTGGCACTCTACGAGCAGTACTTC	CASSLEGRVALYEQYF
TRBV7-2	-	TRBJ2-7	-	TGTGCCAGCAGCTTGGCCCGTCTCCCGGAAACCTACGAGCAGTACTTC	CASSLARLPETYEQYF
TRBV29-1	TRBD1	TRBJ2-4	-	TGCAGCGTTGCCACAGGGGGTCCCGGAGAGGACTTAGCCAAAAACATTCAGTACTTC	CSVATGGPGEDLAKNIQYF
TRBV20-1	-	TRBJ1-1	few	TGCAGTGCTAGTCGGCCTTCGCTAGAAGCTTTCTTT	CSASRPSLEAFF
TRBV20-1	-	TRBJ2-4	-	TGCAGTGCTCGTAACGTTCTCACTACGTCGGGAAACATTCAGTACTTC	CSARNVLTTSGNIQYF
TRBV12-3/TRBV12-4	TRBD2	TRBJ2-1	-	TGTGCCAGCAGCCGGACGACTAGCGGGAGCTCCTACAATGAGCAGTTCTTC	CASSRTTSGSSYNEQFF
TRBV4-1	-	TRBJ2-1	many	TGCGCCAGCAGCCAAGACAGACAATCCTACAATGAGCAGTTCTTC	CASSQDRQSYNEQFF
TRBV5-1	TRBD2	TRBJ2-5	-	TGCGCCAGCAGCACCACTAGCGGGGGAAGAGAGACCCAGTACTTC	CASSTTSGGRETQYF
TRBV7-9	-	TRBJ1-2	-	TGTGCCAGCAGCTTATTGAGGGGAATACAGGGTTCTAACTATGGCTACACCTTC	CASSLLRGIQGSNYGYTF
TRBV6-2/TRBV6-3	TRBD2	TRBJ2-5	-	TGTGCCAGCAGTTACTCGGGACTAGCGGGTCAACCTCAAGAGACCCAGTACTTC	CASSYSGLAGQPQETQYF
TRBV28	-	TRBJ1-2	-	TGTGCCAGCAGCTTAGGGCGGAGGATCTATGGCTACACCTTC	CASSLGRRIYGYTF
TRBV7-2	TRBD2	TRBJ2-2	-	TGTGCCAGCAGCCCGGGACTAGCGGGAGGAGGGGGCGGGGAGCTGTTTTTT	CASSPGLAGGGGGELFF
TRBV6-6	-	TRBJ2-7	few	TGTGCCAGCAGAGGGGCAGGGTCGGACGAGCAGTACTTC	CASRGAGSDEQYF
TRBV20-1	TRBD2	TRBJ2-7	few	TGCAGTGCTAGAGATGGTTCGCGGGAGAACTACGAGCAGTACTTC	CSARDGSRENYEQYF
TRBV5-1	-	TRBJ2-1	-	TGCGCCAGCAGCTTGACAGGGACCGTTTACAATGAGCAGTTCTTC	CASSLTGTVYNEQFF
TRBV25-1	-	TRBJ2-5	many	TGTGCCAGCAGTGAATGGGGAAAGTTTCAAGAGACCCAGTACTTC	CASSEWGKFQETQYF
TRBV7-2	TRBD2	TRBJ2-1	few	TGTGCCAGCAGCTTAGTGGGGACTAGCGTAAACAATGAGCAGTTCTTC	CASSLVGTSVNNEQFF
TRBV15	-	TRBJ2-7	-	TGTGCCACCAGCAGAGAGGGGGTATCCTACGAGCAGTACTTC	CATSREGVSYEQYF
TRBV9	-	TRBJ2-7	-	TGTGCCAGCAGCGGGGGACTCACGCCTACCCTTTCCGAGCAGTACTTC	CASSGGLTPTLSEQYF
TRBV6-6	TRBD1	TRBJ2-5	-	TGTGCCAGCAGGCGGGACAGGGCGGGGGAGACCCAGTACTTC	CASRRDRAGETQYF